These 30 T cell receptor beta chains were all obtained from the same sample, sequenced in a study of radiotherapy plus CTLA-4 blockade in lung cancer. Sequencing used immunoSEQ multiplex PCR; TCRdb keeps in-frame clones, though not all of them. The table lists some 90,000 clones, roughly four fifths of them singletons. The sequences come from peripheral blood, collected from a patient treated with radiotherapy plus ipilimumab. The source is a human donor with non-small cell lung cancer who had stable disease on radiotherapy plus ipilimumab.

This clone is a singleton in its sample. The rearrangement links TRBV30 to TRBJ2-2; TRBD1 agrees at 12 bases. The CDR3 spans 15 residues. The germline V gene has CDR1 GTSNPN and CDR2 SVGIG (reference sequence). CDR3 residues: CASRDRGQSTGELFF. The CDR3 nucleotides read TGTGCGTCCCGGGACAGGGGGCAATCTACCGGGGAGCTGTTTTTT.

This CDR3 reads CASRSGSANTGELFF. CDR3 bases: TGTGCCAGTAGAAGCGGGAGCGCGAACACCGGGGAGCTGTTTTTT. The V gene is TRBV19, the J gene TRBJ2-2; 8 bases line up with TRBD2. Germline V gene sequence: CDR1 LNHDA, CDR2 SQIVND (reference sequence). Germline trimming cut 6 bases from V and 0 bases from J; bases unmatched to any gene: 3. The CDR3 has 15 amino acids. Full variable domain (missing parts from reference TRBV19 and TRBJ2-2): DGGITQSPKYLFRKEGQNVTLSCEQNLNHDAMYWYRQDPGQGLRLIYYSQIVNDFQKGDIAEGYSVSREKKESFPLTVTSAQKNPTAFYLCASRSGSANTGELFFGEGSRLTVL.

The V call is TRBV28, the J call TRBJ1-6, with D possibly matching TRBD1 (5 bases). Germline V gives CDR1 MDHEN, CDR2 SYDVKM. This CDR3 has 16 residues. With 2 bases removed from V and 5 bases from J, the gap between germline ends came to 13 bases. The CDR3: CASSLVGARDNSPLHF. The CDR3 nucleotides read TGTGCCAGCAGTTTAGTTGGGGCGAGGGATAATTCACCCCTCCACTTT.

This chain uses TRBV28 with TRBJ1-5; 9 nucleotides agree with TRBD1. This CDR3 has 16 amino acids. The germline CDR1 and CDR2 sequences are MDHEN and SYDVKM. The trim removed 5 bases at V and 6 bases at J, leaving 11 bases unmatched. DNA for the CDR3: TGTGCCAGCAGTCCCCTGGGGACAGGGATCATTCAGCCCCAGCATTTT. Its protein product is CASSPLGTGIIQPQHF.

Only one count was recorded for this clone. The CDR3 DNA sequence: TGTGCCACCAGGCAGGACCGCACAGATACGCAGTATTTT. Translation: CATRQDRTDTQYF. The chain recombines TRBV15 with TRBJ2-3; D ambiguous. Trimming cost V 6 bases and J 1 base, with 8 bases left between them. The germline V gene has CDR1 LNHNV and CDR2 YYDKDF (reference sequence). This CDR3 is 13 amino acids long.

The chain combines TRBV5-4 with TRBJ1-6, with TRBD1 matching over 8 bases. The CDR3 consists of 15 residues. The V segment lost 0 bases and the J segment 6 bases; nucleotides outside the gene matches: 2. Per germline, CDR1 SGHNT and CDR2 YYREEE (reference sequence). The CDR3 sequence is CASSLVGQGNSPLHF. CDR3 in DNA: TGTGCCAGCAGCTTGGTTGGACAGGGTAATTCACCCCTCCACTTT.

This chain joins TRBV6-6 and TRBJ2-1; D may be TRBD1 or TRBD2 (5 bases each). This CDR3 contains 16 residues. The V and J ends lost 0 bases and 7 bases respectively, with 16 bases between them. Germline CDR1 MNHNY, CDR2 SVGAGI (reference sequence). The CDR3 is CASSYSGTLTRNEQFF. The CDR3 nucleotides read TGTGCCAGCAGTTACTCTGGGACCCTAACACGTAATGAGCAGTTCTTC.

This clone was observed a few times. V gene TRBV9 combines with J gene TRBJ2-1, with D maybe TRBD2 (6 bases). CDR1 is SGDLS and CDR2 is YYNGEE in the germline V gene. This CDR3 has 16 amino acids. Trimming cost V 0 bases and J 9 bases, with 19 bases left between them. CDR3 residues: CASSVDGLLNVGEQFF. The DNA for the CDR3 is TGTGCCAGCAGCGTAGATGGACTACTGAACGTAGGTGAGCAGTTCTTC.

The gene calls are TRBV11-3 and TRBJ2-5; D might be TRBD1 or TRBD2, each matching 6 bases. Between the trimmed V and J ends, which lost 8 bases and 4 bases, there was a span of 26 bases. Germline CDR1 SGHNT, CDR2 YENEEA. The CDR3 runs to 17 residues. CDR3 nucleotide sequence: TGTGCCAGCCAGGGGATACAAACTTCGGGGGAAATAGAGACCCAGTACTTC. As protein: CASQGIQTSGEIETQYF.

The CDR3 bases are TGTGCCAGTAGTCCGAGGACTAGCGGTAAGATGGGCAATGAGCAGTTCTTC. This gives the protein CASSPRTSGKMGNEQFF. J is TRBJ2-1 and V is TRBV19; 10 nucleotides align to TRBD2. The CDR3 is 17 amino acids. Germline V gives CDR1 LNHDA, CDR2 SQIVND (reference sequence). The V and J ends lost 5 bases and 6 bases, in that order; junction bases with no gene match: 13.

The V call is TRBV19, the J call TRBJ1-5, with 11 bases aligning to TRBD1. J lost 3 bases, V lost 7 bases, and 8 bases had no gene match. This CDR3 contains 16 residues. CDR1 and CDR2 (germline): LNHDA, SQIVND (reference sequence). CDR3 nucleotides: TGTGCCAGTATCGCGGACAGGGGGCCGGTCAATCAGCCCCAGCATTTT. Protein product: CASIADRGPVNQPQHF.

The sample holds one count of this clone. The rearrangement uses TRBV4-1 and TRBJ2-3; D unclear. V dropped 0 bases and J dropped 2 bases, with 12 bases sitting between them. In germline, CDR1 is MGHRA, CDR2 YSYEKL. The CDR3 has 16 residues. The DNA of the CDR3 is TGCGCCAGCAGCCAAGAAACTACCATATCCACAGATACGCAGTATTTT. It translates to CASSQETTISTDTQYF.

This clone was counted between two and nine times. The V call is TRBV5-6, the J call TRBJ1-4; maybe TRBD1 (6 bases). The CDR3 totals 15 residues. The germline V and J ends were trimmed by 1 base and 8 bases, with 15 bases remaining between them. Per germline, CDR1 SGHDT and CDR2 YYEEEE. As DNA, the CDR3 is TGTGCCAGCAGCTTGAGCGGGGGCGTCGCCGAAAAACTGTTTTTT. Its translation is CASSLSGGVAEKLFF.

The chain uses TRBV18 and TRBJ1-4, with D uncertain. Germline V gives CDR1 KGHSH, CDR2 LQKENI. This CDR3 contains 16 residues. V lost 0 bases, J lost 0 bases, and 8 bases lay in between. The CDR3: CASSPPNRATNEKLFF. CDR3 bases: TGTGCCAGCTCACCACCGAACAGAGCAACTAATGAAAAACTGTTTTTT.

The V and J genes are TRBV10-2 and TRBJ1-1, with no clear D. The CDR3 sequence is 11 residues long. Germline V CDR1 and CDR2: WSHSY, SAAADI. V gave up 6 bases and J gave up 4 bases, with 6 bases separating them. CDR3 region: CASRVPTEAFF. The CDR3 nucleotides read TGCGCCAGCAGGGTACCCACTGAAGCTTTCTTT.

This chain uses TRBV5-8 with TRBJ2-5, with 7 bases lining up with TRBD2. Trimming removed 4 bases from V and 4 bases from J; junction bases left unmatched: 10. The CDR3 covers 15 residues. Germline assignment: CDR1 SGHTS and CDR2 YDEGEE. This CDR3 reads CASSTGLVGSETQYF. The CDR3 coding sequence is TGTGCCAGCAGCACCGGACTAGTGGGGTCAGAGACCCAGTACTTC.

V gene TRBV25-1 combines with J gene TRBJ2-2; perhaps D is TRBD1 or TRBD2 (5 bases each). The germline gives CDR1 MGHDK, CDR2 SYGVNS. V lost 5 bases and J lost 6, with 7 bases in between. This CDR3 comprises 12 residues. The CDR3 sequence: CASSRGAGELFF. The CDR3 bases are TGTGCCAGCAGTAGAGGGGCCGGGGAGCTGTTTTTT.

The chain uses TRBV19 and TRBJ2-2, with TRBD1 matching over 8 bases. This CDR3 is built from 16 residues. Germline V gives CDR1 LNHDA, CDR2 SQIVND (reference sequence). J lost 1 base, V lost 9 bases, and 10 bases had no gene match. CDR3 DNA sequence: TGTGCCAGCACGGGACAGGAACTCTTGAACACCGGGGAGCTGTTTTTT. Amino acids: CASTGQELLNTGELFF.

J is TRBJ2-1 and V is TRBV2; no reliable D call. Germline loops: CDR1 SNHLY, CDR2 FYNNEI. V lost 6 bases to trimming and J lost 1 base, with 7 bases between them. CDR3 length equals 13 residues. The CDR3 nucleotides read TGTGCCAGCAGCAGCGAGTCCTACAATGAGCAGTTCTTC. Encoded protein: CASSSESYNEQFF.

The CDR3 DNA sequence: TGTGCCAGCAGCCCTGGACTAGCGGGCGGGGATACGCAGTATTTT. It encodes CASSPGLAGGDTQYF. This sequence joins TRBV5-8 and TRBJ2-3; 11 bases match TRBD2. Germline V gives CDR1 SGHTS, CDR2 YDEGEE. This CDR3 has 15 residues. With 4 bases clipped from V and 6 bases from J, the junction kept 7 bases outside the gene matches.

The chain carries TRBV6-1 and TRBJ1-2, with D unresolved. The length of the CDR3 is 14 residues. CDR1 is MNHNS, CDR2 SASEGT, per germline. Trimming shortened V by 7 bases and J by 3 bases, and 15 bases separated the two germline ends. The CDR3 reads CASTRTANDYGYTF. The CDR3 DNA is TGTGCCAGCACGAGAACAGCCAACGACTATGGCTACACCTTC.

V usage is TRBV19 and J usage is TRBJ2-2; TRBD2 agrees at 10 bases. The ends lost 6 bases at V and 7 bases at J; junction bases unmatched: 8. The CDR3 runs to 15 residues. Germline CDR1 LNHDA, CDR2 SQIVND (reference sequence). The CDR3 DNA sequence: TGTGCCAGTAGGCCCGGGACTAGCGTTGGCGGGGAGCTGTTTTTT. As protein: CASRPGTSVGGELFF.

This clone was seen a few times. The chain has TRBV28 and TRBJ1-4, with 7 bases aligning to TRBD1. Unmatched junction bases numbered 5, after V lost 5 bases and J lost 8 bases. This CDR3 region has 13 residues. In germline, CDR1 is MDHEN, CDR2 SYDVKM. The CDR3 DNA reads TGTGCCAGCAGTATAGGGGGCGAAGAAAAACTGTTTTTT. This gives the protein CASSIGGEEKLFF.

Comments on this clone: The sample holds other DNA sequences that translate to the same CDR3. The rearrangement links TRBV11-2 to TRBJ2-7; D is ambiguous. Between the trimmed V and J ends, which lost 9 bases and 0 bases, there was a span of 9 bases. The germline gives CDR1 SGHAT, CDR2 FQNNGV. This CDR3 region has 12 residues. The CDR3 bases are TGTGCCAGTGCAACGAGCTCCTACGAGCAGTACTTC. Encoded protein: CASATSSYEQYF. Full variable domain (remainder filled in from reference TRBV11-2 and TRBJ2-7): EAGVAQSPRYKIIEKRQSVAFWCNPISGHATLYWYQQILGQGPKLLIQFQNNGVVDDSQLPKDRFSAERLKGVDSTLKIQPAKLEDSAVYLCASATSSYEQYFGPGTRLTVT.

This sequence joins TRBV30 and TRBJ1-6; 10 positions agree with TRBD1. Per the germline V gene, CDR1 is GTSNPN and CDR2 is SVGIG (reference sequence). J gave up 12 bases and V 2 bases, and 4 bases lay outside the gene matches. The CDR3 is 13 amino acids. Written as DNA, the CDR3 is TGTGCCTGGAGTAAAGACAGGGGGCGACCCCTCCACTTT. Translated, it gives CAWSKDRGRPLHF.

The chain has TRBV28 and TRBJ2-1; possible D gene TRBD1, 8 bases. Trimming removed 8 bases at V and 6 bases at J, with 20 bases between. Germline CDR1 is MDHEN and CDR2 is SYDVKM. The CDR3 contains 15 residues. For the CDR3, the DNA is TGTGCCAGCGACGATCGGACAGGGAGGGGCAATGAGCAGTTCTTC. It codes for CASDDRTGRGNEQFF. Variable domain in full (rest from reference TRBV28 and TRBJ2-1): DVKVTQSSRYLVKRTGEKVFLECVQDMDHENMFWYRQDPGLGLRLIYFSYDVKMKEKGDIPEGYSVSREKKERFSLILESASTNQTSMYLCASDDRTGRGNEQFFGPGTRLTVL.

CDR3 loop: CATSTEQGGNTEAFF. As DNA, the CDR3 is TGTGCCACCAGCACAGAACAGGGAGGGAACACTGAAGCTTTCTTT. V usage is TRBV15 and J usage is TRBJ1-1; tentative D call: TRBD1 (6 bases). The V gene's germline CDR1 is LNHNV and CDR2 YYDKDF (reference sequence). The CDR3 loop spans 15 amino acids. Trimming took 4 bases from V and 1 from J, leaving 13 bases between them.

The CDR3 reads CASSAGQREYGYTF. CDR3 DNA: TGTGCCAGCAGCGCGGGACAACGGGAGTATGGCTACACCTTC. The gene calls are TRBV5-4 and TRBJ1-2; TRBD1 might be the D (6 bases). Trimming took off 4 bases at V and 5 bases at J, with 15 bases between the two ends. This CDR3 is 14 amino acids long. The germline gives CDR1 SGHNT, CDR2 YYREEE (reference sequence).

This chain connects TRBV30 to TRBJ2-3; unclear D gene. The CDR3 contains 13 residues. Germline V lookup: CDR1 GTSNPN, CDR2 SVGIG (reference sequence). V lost 2 bases to trimming and J lost 4 bases, with 10 bases between them. CDR3 in amino acids: CAWSLREADTQYF. DNA of the CDR3: TGTGCCTGGAGTCTCCGTGAGGCAGATACGCAGTATTTT.

This sequence joins TRBV11-2 and TRBJ1-3; 11 positions agree with TRBD1. V was pared by 5 bases and J by 5 bases, with 2 bases of the junction left unmatched. Looked up from germline, CDR1 is SGHAT and CDR2 is FQNNGV. The CDR3 extends over 14 amino acids. The CDR3 sequence is CASSRTGGRNTIYF. The CDR3, as DNA: TGTGCCAGCAGCCGGACAGGGGGCCGAAACACCATATATTTT.